The rows below give T cell receptor beta chains drawn from one sample of a study of blood T cell repertoires in COVID-19. TCRdb's copy holds only in-frame clones and misses some; the assay was immunoSEQ multiplex PCR. The sample has over 70,000 clones, about nine tenths seen once; the top ten hold 2.5% to 3%. The sequenced sample was peripheral blood. These receptors came from a man aged 50 to 59 with COVID-19, enrolled during active disease. Both conserved end residues are part of each CDR3. The D gene is left open where the match is weak. Rows may omit the clone size; those that give it use once, few, many or a size class.

v_gene	abundance	j_gene	d_gene	CDR3nt	CDR3aa
TRBV10-3	-	TRBJ2-2	TRBD1	TGTGCCATCAGGGACAGGGGTGCCGGGGAGCTGTTTTTT	CAIRDRGAGELFF
TRBV15	-	TRBJ2-2	TRBD2	TGTGCCACCAGCCCTGGACTAGGGTTGGGCACCGGGGAGCTGTTTTTT	CATSPGLGLGTGELFF
TRBV4-1	-	TRBJ2-4	-	TGCGCCAGCAGCCAAGACAGGATTTTTGCCAAAAACATTCAGTACTTC	CASSQDRIFAKNIQYF
TRBV25-1	-	TRBJ2-1	-	TGTGCCAGCAGTGGAGGAGGAGGCTCCTACAATGAGCAGTTCTTC	CASSGGGGSYNEQFF
TRBV7-2	-	TRBJ2-1	-	TGTGCCAGCAGCTTAGCAGGGGTAAATGAGCAGTTCTTC	CASSLAGVNEQFF
TRBV19	-	TRBJ2-1	TRBD2	TGTGCCAGTACGCGGGAGCATTATAATGAGCAGTTCTTC	CASTREHYNEQFF
TRBV9	-	TRBJ1-2	-	TGTGCCAGCAGCGCGCACAGGGTCGACTATGGCTACACCTTC	CASSAHRVDYGYTF
TRBV10-3	-	TRBJ2-2	TRBD2	TGTGCCATCAGTGGAAGTGGAGCGGGAGCGGGCACCGGGGAGCTGTTTTTT	CAISGSGAGAGTGELFF
TRBV29-1	-	TRBJ2-3	TRBD2	TGCAGCGTTGTAGGTGGGAGGGCCCCAGATACGCAGTATTTT	CSVVGGRAPDTQYF
TRBV27	-	TRBJ2-3	TRBD2	TGTGCCAGCAGTTTAAAAAGCGGGAGAAGGAATACGCAGTATTTT	CASSLKSGRRNTQYF
TRBV13	-	TRBJ2-1	TRBD2	TGTGCCAGCAGGAGCGGGGGGAGCTCCTACAATGAGCAGTTCTTC	CASRSGGSSYNEQFF
TRBV24-1	-	TRBJ2-2	TRBD1	TGTGCCACCAGCCGAGGACAGGGGGACACCGGGGAGCTGTTTTTT	CATSRGQGDTGELFF
TRBV30	-	TRBJ1-1	-	TGTGCCTGCAAAGACAGGTCGGAAACTGAAGCTTTCTTT	CACKDRSETEAFF
TRBV11-2	-	TRBJ2-1	TRBD2	TGTGCCAGCAGCCGGAGGACTAGCGGGAACCCAGACCCTTATGAGCAGTTCTTC	CASSRRTSGNPDPYEQFF
TRBV6-5	-	TRBJ2-2	TRBD2	TGTGCCAGCAGACGCCTAGCGGGAGTCACCGGGGAGCTGTTTTTT	CASRRLAGVTGELFF
TRBV3-1/TRBV3-2	-	TRBJ1-1	TRBD1	TGTGCCAGCAGCCCGGGACAGGGGGTAACTGAAGCTTTCTTT	CASSPGQGVTEAFF
TRBV7-8	-	TRBJ2-1	TRBD2	TGTGCCAGCAGCTCCAAACTAGCGGGAGGACTCACCTACAATGAGCAGTTCTTC	CASSSKLAGGLTYNEQFF
TRBV5-1	-	TRBJ2-1	-	TGCGCCAGCAGCTTGGATGGCCAGGGGAATGAGCAGTTCTTC	CASSLDGQGNEQFF
TRBV24-1	-	TRBJ1-1	-	TGTGCCACCAGCGGTCCGAACACTGAAGCTTTCTTT	CATSGPNTEAFF
TRBV19	once	TRBJ2-6	-	TGTGCCAGTAGTATTGGACTCCCCTCTGGGGCCAACGTCCTGACTTTC	CASSIGLPSGANVLTF
TRBV18	-	TRBJ2-7	-	TGTGCCAGCTCACCAACTCCAGGGGGGGAGCAGTACTTC	CASSPTPGGEQYF
TRBV10-2	-	TRBJ2-2	TRBD2	TGCGCCAGCAGCCTACTAGCGGGAGTTACCGGGGAGCTGTTTTTT	CASSLLAGVTGELFF
TRBV5-1	-	TRBJ1-3	-	TGCGCCAGCAGCTGGGGCAGTTCAACTGGAAACACCATATATTTT	CASSWGSSTGNTIYF
TRBV27	-	TRBJ2-6	TRBD2	TGTGCCAGCAGTTATCAGGGACTAGCGGGAAGCTCTGGGGCCAACGTCCTGACTTTC	CASSYQGLAGSSGANVLTF
TRBV18	once	TRBJ2-1	-	TGTGCCAGCTCACCAGGACAAGACAATGAGCAGTTCTTC	CASSPGQDNEQFF
TRBV7-3	once	TRBJ2-1	-	TGTGCCAGCAGTTTAGGCACCTACAATGAGCAGTTCTTC	CASSLGTYNEQFF
TRBV4-1	-	TRBJ2-2	-	TGCGCCAGCAGCCGCTCTAGGGGTGACACCGGGGAGCTGTTTTTT	CASSRSRGDTGELFF
TRBV18	-	TRBJ1-2	TRBD1	TGTGCCAGCTCACTCCGACAGGGAGATGGCTACACCTTC	CASSLRQGDGYTF
TRBV6-6	-	TRBJ2-2	TRBD2	TGTGCCAGCAGCCGGACTAGCGGGAAAGCCGGGGAGCTGTTTTTT	CASSRTSGKAGELFF
TRBV10-3	-	TRBJ1-4	TRBD1	TGTGCCATCAGCACCGGGACAGGGCGTGAAAAACTGTTTTTT	CAISTGTGREKLFF
TRBV5-1	-	TRBJ1-2	-	TGCGCCAGCAGCTTGGCGTCAGTTCCTCGTGACTATGGCTACACCTTC	CASSLASVPRDYGYTF
TRBV11-3	-	TRBJ2-2	TRBD2	TGTGCCAGCAGCTTAGGACTAGCGGGAACCACCGGGGAGCTGTTTTTT	CASSLGLAGTTGELFF